The entry below gives a single T cell receptor (beta chain) sequence along with its context. Its target is unknown. The method was immunoSEQ multiplex PCR; TCRdb's version includes in-frame clones alone and lacks a portion of them. There are about 25,000 clones in the sample; roughly 70% occur only once, and about 11% lies in the top ten. This sample was included in a study of a mutant IDH1 vaccine in newly diagnosed glioma. Time point specified: week 11, during vaccination. Topical imiquimod was applied with each vaccine dose, which held 300 ug of mutant IDH1 20-mer peptide. CDR3 length: 18 residues. J gave up 3 bases and V 3 bases, and 12 bases lay outside the gene matches. In germline, CDR1 is SGDLS, CDR2 YYNGEE.

The TCR comes from a man younger than 35 with glioma. Some clones in this sample may be carry-over from other donors' samples. The rearrangement uses TRBV9 and TRBJ2-2; 9 positions match TRBD2. The material sequenced was peripheral blood mononuclear cells (PBMCs), taken from a glioma patient whose treatment included an IDH1 peptide vaccine. CDR3 loop: CASSAQALAGGYTGELFF. Written as DNA, the CDR3 is TGTGCCAGCAGCGCCCAAGCCCTGGCGGGGGGGTACACCGGGGAGCTGTTTTTT. Filled out from reference TRBV9 and TRBJ2-2, the complete variable domain reads DSGVTQTPKHLITATGQRVTLRCSPRSGDLSVYWYQQSLDQGLQFLIQYYNGEERAKGNILERFSAQQFPDLHSELNLSSLELGDSALYFCASSAQALAGGYTGELFFGEGSRLTVL.